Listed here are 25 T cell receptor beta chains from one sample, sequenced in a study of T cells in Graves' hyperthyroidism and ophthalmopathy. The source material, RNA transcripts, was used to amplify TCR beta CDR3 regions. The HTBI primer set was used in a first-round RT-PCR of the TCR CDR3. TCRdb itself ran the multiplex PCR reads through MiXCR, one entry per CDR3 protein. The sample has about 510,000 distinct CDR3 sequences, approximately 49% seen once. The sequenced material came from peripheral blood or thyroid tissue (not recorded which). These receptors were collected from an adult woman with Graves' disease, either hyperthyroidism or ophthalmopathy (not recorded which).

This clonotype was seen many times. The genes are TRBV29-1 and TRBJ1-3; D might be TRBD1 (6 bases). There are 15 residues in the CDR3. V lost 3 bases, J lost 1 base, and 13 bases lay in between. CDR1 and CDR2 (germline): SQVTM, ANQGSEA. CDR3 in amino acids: CSVEYREGSGNTIYF. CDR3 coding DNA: TGCAGCGTTGAGTACAGGGAAGGGTCTGGAAACACCATATATTTT.

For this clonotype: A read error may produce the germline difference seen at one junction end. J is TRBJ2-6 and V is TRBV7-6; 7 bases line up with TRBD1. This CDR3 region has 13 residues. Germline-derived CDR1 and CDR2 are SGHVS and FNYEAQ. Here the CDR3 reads CASSSTGAHVLTF. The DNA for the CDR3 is TGCGCCAGCAGCTCCACAGGGGCCCACGTCCTGACTTTC.

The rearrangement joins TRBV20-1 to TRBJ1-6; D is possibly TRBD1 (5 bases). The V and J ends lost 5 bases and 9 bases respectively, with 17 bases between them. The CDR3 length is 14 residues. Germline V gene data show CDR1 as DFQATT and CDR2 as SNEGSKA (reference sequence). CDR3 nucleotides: TGCAGTGCTTCCCGTTTGGGGGTTTCTTCACCCCTCCACTTT. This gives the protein CSASRLGVSSPLHF.

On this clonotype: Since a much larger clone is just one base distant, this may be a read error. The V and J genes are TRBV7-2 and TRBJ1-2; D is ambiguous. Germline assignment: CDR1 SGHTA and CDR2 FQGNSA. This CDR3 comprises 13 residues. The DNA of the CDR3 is TGTGCCAGCAGCTTAAGCAGCGAGAATGGCTGCACCTTC. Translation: CASSLSSENGCTF.

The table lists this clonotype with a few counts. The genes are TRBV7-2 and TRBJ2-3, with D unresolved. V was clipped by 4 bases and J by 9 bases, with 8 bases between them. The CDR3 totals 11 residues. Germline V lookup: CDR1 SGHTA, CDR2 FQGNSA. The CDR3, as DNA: TGTGCCAGCAGCTCCCGACCGACGCAGTATTTT. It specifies CASSSRPTQYF.

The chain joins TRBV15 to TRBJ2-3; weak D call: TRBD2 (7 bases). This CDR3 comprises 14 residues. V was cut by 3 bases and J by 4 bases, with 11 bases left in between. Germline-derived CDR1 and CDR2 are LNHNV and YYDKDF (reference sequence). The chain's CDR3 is CATSSGGRADTQYF. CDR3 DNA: TGTGCCACCAGCAGCGGGGGGCGAGCAGATACGCAGTATTTT.

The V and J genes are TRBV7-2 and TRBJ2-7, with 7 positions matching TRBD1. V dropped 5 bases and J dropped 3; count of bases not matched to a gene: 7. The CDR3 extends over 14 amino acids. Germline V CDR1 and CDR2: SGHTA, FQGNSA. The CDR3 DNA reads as TGTGCCAGCAGCCCGTCGGACAGGAACTACGAGCAGTACTTC. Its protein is CASSPSDRNYEQYF.

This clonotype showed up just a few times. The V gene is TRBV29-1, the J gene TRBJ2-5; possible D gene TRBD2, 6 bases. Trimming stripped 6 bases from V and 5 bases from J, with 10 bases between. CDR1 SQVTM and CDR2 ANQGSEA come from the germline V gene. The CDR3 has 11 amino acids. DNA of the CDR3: TGCAGCGTGACTAGTAGGGAGACCCAGTACTTC. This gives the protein CSVTSRETQYF.

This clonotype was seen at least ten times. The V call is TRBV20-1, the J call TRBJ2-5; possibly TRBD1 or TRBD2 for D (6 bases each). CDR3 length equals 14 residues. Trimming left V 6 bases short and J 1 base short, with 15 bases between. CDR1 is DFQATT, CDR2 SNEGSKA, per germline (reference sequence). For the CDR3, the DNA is TGCAGTGCCCCCGCGTGGGGGGCCCAAGAGACCCAGTACTTC. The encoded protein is CSAPAWGAQETQYF.

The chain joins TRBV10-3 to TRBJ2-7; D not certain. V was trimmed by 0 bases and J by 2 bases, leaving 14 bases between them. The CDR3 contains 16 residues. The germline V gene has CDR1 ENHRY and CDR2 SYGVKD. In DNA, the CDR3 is TGTGCCATCAGTGAGTCGCGTTGGCCGGAAACCTACGAGCAGTACTTC. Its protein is CAISESRWPETYEQYF.

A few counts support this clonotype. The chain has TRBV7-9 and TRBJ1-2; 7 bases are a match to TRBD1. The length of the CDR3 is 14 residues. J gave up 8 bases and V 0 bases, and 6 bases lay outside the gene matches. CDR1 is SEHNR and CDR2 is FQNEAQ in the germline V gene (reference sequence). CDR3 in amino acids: CASSLAIGQDGYTF. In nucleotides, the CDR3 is TGTGCCAGCAGCTTAGCGATCGGACAGGACGGCTACACCTTC.

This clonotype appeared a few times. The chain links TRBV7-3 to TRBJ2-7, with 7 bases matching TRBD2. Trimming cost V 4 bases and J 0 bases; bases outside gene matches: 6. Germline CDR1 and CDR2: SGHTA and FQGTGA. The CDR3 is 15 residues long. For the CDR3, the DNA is TGTGCCAGCAGCTCCCCGGGACTACCCTCCTACGAGCAGTACTTC. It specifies CASSSPGLPSYEQYF.

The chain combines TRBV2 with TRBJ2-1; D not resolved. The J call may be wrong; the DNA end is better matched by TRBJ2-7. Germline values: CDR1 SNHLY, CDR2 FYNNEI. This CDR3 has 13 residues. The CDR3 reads CASLYAVGNEQYF. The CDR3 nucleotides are TGTGCCAGCCTCTATGCTGTTGGGAATGAGCAGTACTTC.

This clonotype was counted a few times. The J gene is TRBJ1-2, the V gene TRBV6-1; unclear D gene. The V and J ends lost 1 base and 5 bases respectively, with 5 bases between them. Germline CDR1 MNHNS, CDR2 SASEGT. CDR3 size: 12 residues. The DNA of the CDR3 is TGTGCCAGCAGTGAAGAACTTTATGGCTACACCTTC. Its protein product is CASSEELYGYTF.

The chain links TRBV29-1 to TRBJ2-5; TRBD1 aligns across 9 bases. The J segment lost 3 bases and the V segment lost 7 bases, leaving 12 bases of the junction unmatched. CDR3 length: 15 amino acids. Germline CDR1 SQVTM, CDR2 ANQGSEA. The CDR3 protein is CSAPPPGQGKETQYF. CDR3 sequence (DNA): TGCAGCGCTCCTCCACCGGGACAGGGCAAAGAGACCCAGTACTTC.

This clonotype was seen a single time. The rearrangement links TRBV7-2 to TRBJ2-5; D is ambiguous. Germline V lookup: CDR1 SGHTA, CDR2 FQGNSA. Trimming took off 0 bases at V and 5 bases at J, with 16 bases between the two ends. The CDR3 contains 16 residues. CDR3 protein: CASSLAPPGYLETQYF. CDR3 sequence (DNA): TGTGCCAGCAGCTTAGCTCCGCCCGGGTACCTCGAGACCCAGTACTTC.

CDR3 nucleotides: TGTGCCACCAGCAGAGATCTGGCCAGGGGGATCCCTGAAGCTTTCTTT. It yields the protein CATSRDLARGIPEAFF. The rearrangement links TRBV15 to TRBJ1-1, with 7 nucleotides matching TRBD1. Per germline, CDR1 LNHNV and CDR2 YYDKDF (reference sequence). The CDR3 sequence is 16 residues long. The J segment lost 6 bases and the V segment lost 0 bases, leaving 10 bases of the junction unmatched.

In nucleotides, the CDR3 is TGTGCCAGCACCATACATGCCCTCGGTAGGTCGAATCAGCCCCAGCATTTT. This encodes CASTIHALGRSNQPQHF. The genes are TRBV7-2 and TRBJ1-5, with D uncertain. The germline gives CDR1 SGHTA, CDR2 FQGNSA. V was cut by 7 bases and J by 4 bases, with 23 bases left in between. CDR3 length: 17 amino acids.

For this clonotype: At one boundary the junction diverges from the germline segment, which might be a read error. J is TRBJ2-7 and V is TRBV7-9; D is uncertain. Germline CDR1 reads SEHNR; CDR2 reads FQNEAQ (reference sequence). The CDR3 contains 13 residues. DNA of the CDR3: TGCGCCAGCAGTCAACGGAACCTTGCCGAGCAGTACTTC. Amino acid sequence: CASSQRNLAEQYF.

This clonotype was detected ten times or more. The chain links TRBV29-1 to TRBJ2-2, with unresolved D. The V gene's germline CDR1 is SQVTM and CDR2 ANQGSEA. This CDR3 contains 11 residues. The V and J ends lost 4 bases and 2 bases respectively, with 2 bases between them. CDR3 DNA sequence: TGCAGCGTTGCAAACACCGGGGAGCTGTTTTTT. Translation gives CSVANTGELFF.

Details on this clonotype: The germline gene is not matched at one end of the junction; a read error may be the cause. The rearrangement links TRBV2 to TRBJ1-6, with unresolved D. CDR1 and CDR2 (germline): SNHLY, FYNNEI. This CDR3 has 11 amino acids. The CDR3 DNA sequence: TGTGCCAGCAGGGATAATTCACCCCTCCGCTTT. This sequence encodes CASRDNSPLRF.

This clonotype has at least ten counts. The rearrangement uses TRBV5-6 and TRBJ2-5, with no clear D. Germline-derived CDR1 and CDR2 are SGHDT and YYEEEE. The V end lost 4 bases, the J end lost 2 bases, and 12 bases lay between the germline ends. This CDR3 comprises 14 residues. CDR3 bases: TGTGCCAGCAGCCCCGTGGGTGGGCAAGAGACCCAGTACTTC. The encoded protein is CASSPVGGQETQYF.

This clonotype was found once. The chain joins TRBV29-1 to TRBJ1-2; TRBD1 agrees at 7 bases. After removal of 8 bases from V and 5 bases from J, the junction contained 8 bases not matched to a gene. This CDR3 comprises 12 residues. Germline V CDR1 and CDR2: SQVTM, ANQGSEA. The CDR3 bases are TGCAGCCCAGACAGGGCCCCTTATGGCTACACCTTC. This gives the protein CSPDRAPYGYTF.

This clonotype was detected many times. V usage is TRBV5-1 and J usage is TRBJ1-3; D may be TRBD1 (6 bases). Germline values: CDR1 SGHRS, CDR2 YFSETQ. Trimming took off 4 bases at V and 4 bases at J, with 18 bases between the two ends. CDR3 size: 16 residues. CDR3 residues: CASSLNPGVPGNTIYF. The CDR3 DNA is TGCGCCAGCAGCCTTAACCCAGGGGTCCCCGGAAACACCATATATTTT.

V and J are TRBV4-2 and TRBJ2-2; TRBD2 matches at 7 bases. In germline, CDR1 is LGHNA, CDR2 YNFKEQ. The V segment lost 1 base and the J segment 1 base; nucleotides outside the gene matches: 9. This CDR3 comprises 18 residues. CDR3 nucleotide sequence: TGTGCCAGCAGCCAAGTCACAGGCGGGAGTAGGAACACCGGGGAGCTGTTTTTT. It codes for CASSQVTGGSRNTGELFF.